The clone carrying this TCR beta chain was seen once. What it recognizes is unknown. These data are taken from a study of radiotherapy plus CTLA-4 blockade in lung cancer. The CDR3 length is 14 residues. The germline V and J ends were trimmed by 2 bases and 0 bases, with 8 bases remaining between them. CDR1 MNHNY and CDR2 SVGAGI come from the germline V gene (reference sequence). Sequenced by immunoSEQ multiplex PCR; TCRdb stores in-frame clones only, minus some. The sample records about 70,000 clones, 65% to 80% being singletons. Whole-study findings and limits: Per reports, early blood T cell clone dynamics, plus interferon-beta, forecast response most strongly.

The input for sequencing was peripheral blood, taken from a patient treated with radiotherapy plus ipilimumab. The clonotype originates from a human donor with non-small cell lung cancer who had a complete response to radiotherapy plus ipilimumab. The rearrangement uses TRBV6-6 and TRBJ2-7; D not resolved. The CDR3 is CASSYRQDSYEQYF. In DNA form, the CDR3 reads TGTGCCAGCAGTTACAGGCAGGACTCCTACGAGCAGTACTTC.